This TCR beta chain was recovered during a study of blood T cell repertoires in COVID-19. About the study: Researchers got acute and convalescent COVID-19 samples from the United States, Italy and Spain. PBMCs, B-cell-depleted T cells, or T cells were the source of the cDNA or gDNA that made up the material.

This clone was counted a single time. Only in-frame clones appear in the TCRdb table, and some are missing; sequencing was by immunoSEQ multiplex PCR. The repertoire holds fewer than 300,000 clones, with more than 85% as singletons. Trimming removed 4 bases at V and 2 bases at J, with 13 bases between. The CDR3 runs to 15 residues. The germline V gene encodes CDR1 SGHNT and CDR2 YYREEE (reference sequence). The specimen was peripheral blood. The receptor was isolated from a woman in her twenties or thirties with COVID-19, enrolled during active disease. This rearrangement joins TRBV5-4 to TRBJ2-1, with D possibly matching TRBD1 (6 bases). CDR3 region: CASSQDRATYNEQFF. The DNA of the CDR3 is TGTGCCAGCAGCCAGGACAGAGCCACCTACAATGAGCAGTTCTTC.